This T cell receptor (beta chain) was observed in a study of beta chain features in type 1 diabetes. V was clipped by 2 bases and J by 6 bases; unmatched bases: 5. This CDR3 has 14 residues. Germline V lookup: CDR1 MNHEY, CDR2 SVGAGI. Only one heparinised blood draw was taken per donor, and its volume averaged approximately 100 mL. Study results and limitations: Researchers report that Type 1 diabetes patients had moderately but significantly shorter TCRB CDR3s across all four CD4+ subsets. When VDJ junctions were examined, type 1 diabetes patients showed fewer insertions and more deletions.

cDNA synthesis used the whole RNA isolate, giving expressed TCRB sequences. Clones were sequenced by immunoSEQ multiplex PCR, and TCRdb holds only the in-frame ones, with some missing. Of 640,000 or so clones in the sample, around 15% are singletons; the top ten hold 0.035% to 0.04%. This clone turned up a few times. Its antigen is not known. This clonotype was obtained from a man younger than 35 with type 1 diabetes. The sequenced sample was naive CD4+ T cells from blood. This sequence joins TRBV6-5 and TRBJ2-7, with TRBD1 matching 9 bases. CDR3 residues: CASSYQGQGLEQYF. CDR3 nucleotide sequence: TGTGCCAGCAGTTACCAGGGACAGGGTCTCGAGCAGTACTTC.